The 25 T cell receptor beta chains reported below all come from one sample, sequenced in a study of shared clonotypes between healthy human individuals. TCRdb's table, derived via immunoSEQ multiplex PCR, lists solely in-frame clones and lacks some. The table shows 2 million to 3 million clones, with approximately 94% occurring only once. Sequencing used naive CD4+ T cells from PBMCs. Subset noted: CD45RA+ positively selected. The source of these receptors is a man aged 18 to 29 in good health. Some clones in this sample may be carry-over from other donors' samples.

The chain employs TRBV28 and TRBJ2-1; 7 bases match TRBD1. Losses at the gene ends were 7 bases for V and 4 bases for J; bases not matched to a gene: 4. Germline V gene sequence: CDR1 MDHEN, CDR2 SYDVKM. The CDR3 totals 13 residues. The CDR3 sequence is CASMPGGYNEQFF. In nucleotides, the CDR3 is TGTGCCAGCATGCCAGGGGGTTACAATGAGCAGTTCTTC.

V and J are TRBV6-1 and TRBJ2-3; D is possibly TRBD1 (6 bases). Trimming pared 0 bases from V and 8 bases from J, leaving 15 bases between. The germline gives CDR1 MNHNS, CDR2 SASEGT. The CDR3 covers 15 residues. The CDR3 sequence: CASSEAPGTSSTQYF. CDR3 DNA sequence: TGTGCCAGCAGTGAAGCCCCAGGGACATCCAGTACGCAGTATTTT.

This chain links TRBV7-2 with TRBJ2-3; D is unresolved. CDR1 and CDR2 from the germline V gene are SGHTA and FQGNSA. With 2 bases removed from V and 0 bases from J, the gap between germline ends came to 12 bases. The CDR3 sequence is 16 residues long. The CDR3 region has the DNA TGTGCCAGCAGCTTAACACAGCGAGCAAGCACAGATACGCAGTATTTT. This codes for CASSLTQRASTDTQYF. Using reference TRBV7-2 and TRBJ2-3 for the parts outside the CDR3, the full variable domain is GAGVSQSPSNKVTEKGKDVELRCDPISGHTALYWYRQSLGQGLEFLIYFQGNSAPDKSGLPSDRFSAERTGGSVSTLTIQRTQQEDSAVYLCASSLTQRASTDTQYFGPGTRLTVL.

The chain's CDR3 is CASSLSRARTANYGYTF. For the CDR3, the DNA is TGTGCCAGCAGTTTATCAAGGGCCCGGACAGCTAACTATGGCTACACCTTC. The J gene is TRBJ1-2, the V gene TRBV28; D may be TRBD1 (6 bases). The length of the CDR3 is 17 residues. Germline assignment: CDR1 MDHEN and CDR2 SYDVKM. V was clipped by 1 base and J by 0 bases, with 15 bases between them.

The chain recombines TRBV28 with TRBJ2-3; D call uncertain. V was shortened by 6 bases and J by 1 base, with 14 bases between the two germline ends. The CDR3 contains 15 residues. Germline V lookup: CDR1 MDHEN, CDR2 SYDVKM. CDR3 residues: CASRLDDFRTDTQYF. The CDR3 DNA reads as TGTGCCAGCAGGTTAGACGACTTCCGCACAGATACGCAGTATTTT.

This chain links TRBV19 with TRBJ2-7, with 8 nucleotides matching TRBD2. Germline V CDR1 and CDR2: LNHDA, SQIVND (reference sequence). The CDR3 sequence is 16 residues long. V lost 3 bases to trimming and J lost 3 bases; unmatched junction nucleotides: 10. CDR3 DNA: TGTGCCAGTAGTATTAGTTCGTGGGGACTAGTCTACGAGCAGTACTTC. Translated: CASSISSWGLVYEQYF.

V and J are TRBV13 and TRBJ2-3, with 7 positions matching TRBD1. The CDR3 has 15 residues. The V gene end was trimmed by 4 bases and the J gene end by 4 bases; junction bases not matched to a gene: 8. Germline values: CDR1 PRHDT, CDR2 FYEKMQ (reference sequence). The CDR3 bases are TGTGCCAGCAGCTCCTCGGGGACAGTTCCAGATACGCAGTATTTT. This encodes CASSSSGTVPDTQYF.

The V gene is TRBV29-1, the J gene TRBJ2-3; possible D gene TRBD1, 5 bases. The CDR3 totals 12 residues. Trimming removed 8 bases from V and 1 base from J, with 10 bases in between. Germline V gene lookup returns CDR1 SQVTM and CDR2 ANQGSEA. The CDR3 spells CSTDSGTDTQYF. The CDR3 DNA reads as TGCAGCACCGACAGTGGCACAGATACGCAGTATTTT.

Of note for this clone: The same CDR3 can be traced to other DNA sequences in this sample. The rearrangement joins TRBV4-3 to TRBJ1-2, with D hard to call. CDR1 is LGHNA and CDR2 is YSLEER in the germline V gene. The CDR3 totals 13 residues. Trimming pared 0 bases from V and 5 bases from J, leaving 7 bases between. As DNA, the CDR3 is TGCGCCAGCAGCCAAGATATTGGGTATGGCTACACCTTC. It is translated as CASSQDIGYGYTF.

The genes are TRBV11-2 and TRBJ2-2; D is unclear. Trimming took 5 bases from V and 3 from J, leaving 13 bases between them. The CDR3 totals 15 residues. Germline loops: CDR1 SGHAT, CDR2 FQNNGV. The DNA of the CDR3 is TGTGCCAGCAGCCCACGTACAAGGGACACCGGGGAGCTGTTTTTT. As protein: CASSPRTRDTGELFF. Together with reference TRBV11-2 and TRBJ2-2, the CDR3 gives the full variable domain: EAGVAQSPRYKIIEKRQSVAFWCNPISGHATLYWYQQILGQGPKLLIQFQNNGVVDDSQLPKDRFSAERLKGVDSTLKIQPAKLEDSAVYLCASSPRTRDTGELFFGEGSRLTVL.

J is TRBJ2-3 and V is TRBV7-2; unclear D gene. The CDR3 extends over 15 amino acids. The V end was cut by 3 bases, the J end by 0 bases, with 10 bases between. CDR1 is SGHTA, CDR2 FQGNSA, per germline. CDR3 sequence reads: CASSLLTLSTDTQYF. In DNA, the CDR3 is TGTGCCAGCAGCTTGCTTACACTTAGCACAGATACGCAGTATTTT.

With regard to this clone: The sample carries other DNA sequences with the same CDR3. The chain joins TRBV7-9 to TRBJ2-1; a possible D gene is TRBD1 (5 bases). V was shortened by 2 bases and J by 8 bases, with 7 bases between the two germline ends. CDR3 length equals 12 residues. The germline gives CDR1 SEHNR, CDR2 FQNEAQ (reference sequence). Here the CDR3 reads CASSLIGDEQFF. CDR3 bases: TGTGCCAGCAGCTTAATAGGGGATGAGCAGTTCTTC.

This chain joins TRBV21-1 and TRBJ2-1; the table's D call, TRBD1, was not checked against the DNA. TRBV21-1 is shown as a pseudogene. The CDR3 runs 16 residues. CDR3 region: CASSKWDRATYNEQFF. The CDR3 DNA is TGTGCCAGCAGCAAATGGGACAGGGCAACGTACAATGAGCAGTTCTTC.

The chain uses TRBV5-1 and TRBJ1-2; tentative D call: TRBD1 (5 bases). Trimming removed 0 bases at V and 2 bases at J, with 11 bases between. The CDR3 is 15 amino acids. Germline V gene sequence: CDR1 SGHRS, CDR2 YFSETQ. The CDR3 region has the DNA TGCGCCAGCAGCTTGGCCGGTGGGGCGAACTATGGCTACACCTTC. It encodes CASSLAGGANYGYTF.

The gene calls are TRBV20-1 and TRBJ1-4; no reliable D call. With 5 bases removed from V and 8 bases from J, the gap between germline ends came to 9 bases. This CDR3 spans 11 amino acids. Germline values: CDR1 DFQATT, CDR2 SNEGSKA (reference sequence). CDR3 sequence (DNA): TGCAGTGCTGTCCCCAGGGAAAAACTGTTTTTT. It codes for CSAVPREKLFF.

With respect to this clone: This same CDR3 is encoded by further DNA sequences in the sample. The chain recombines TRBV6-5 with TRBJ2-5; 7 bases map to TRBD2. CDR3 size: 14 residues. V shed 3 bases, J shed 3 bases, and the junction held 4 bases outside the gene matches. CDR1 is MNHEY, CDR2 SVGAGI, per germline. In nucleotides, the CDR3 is TGTGCCAGCAGTTATTCGCTAGCGGAAGAGACCCAGTACTTC. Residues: CASSYSLAEETQYF.

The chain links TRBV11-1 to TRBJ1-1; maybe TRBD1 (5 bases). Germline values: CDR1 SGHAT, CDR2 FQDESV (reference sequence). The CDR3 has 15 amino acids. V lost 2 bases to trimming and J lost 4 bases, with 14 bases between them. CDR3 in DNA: TGTGCCAGCAGCTTAACTGCACCGGGGGGCACTGAAGCTTTCTTT. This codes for CASSLTAPGGTEAFF.

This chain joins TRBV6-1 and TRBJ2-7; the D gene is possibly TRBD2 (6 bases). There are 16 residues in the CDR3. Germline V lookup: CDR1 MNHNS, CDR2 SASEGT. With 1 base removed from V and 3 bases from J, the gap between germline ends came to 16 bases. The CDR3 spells CASSEGRAGKGYEQYF. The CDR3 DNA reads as TGTGCCAGCAGTGAAGGTAGGGCGGGGAAGGGCTACGAGCAGTACTTC.

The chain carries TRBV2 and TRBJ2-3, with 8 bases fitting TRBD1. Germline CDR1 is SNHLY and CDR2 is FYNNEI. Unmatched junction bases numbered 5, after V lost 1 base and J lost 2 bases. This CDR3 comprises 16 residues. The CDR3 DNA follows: TGTGCCAGCAGTGAAGGCACAGGGGGTCCCACAGATACGCAGTATTTT. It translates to CASSEGTGGPTDTQYF.

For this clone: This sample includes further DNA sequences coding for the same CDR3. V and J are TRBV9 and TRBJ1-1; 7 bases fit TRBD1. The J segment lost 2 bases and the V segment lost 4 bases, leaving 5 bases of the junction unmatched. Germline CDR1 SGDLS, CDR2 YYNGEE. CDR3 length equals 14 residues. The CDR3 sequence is CASSPTGENTEAFF. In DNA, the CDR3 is TGTGCCAGCAGCCCCACAGGGGAAAACACTGAAGCTTTCTTT.

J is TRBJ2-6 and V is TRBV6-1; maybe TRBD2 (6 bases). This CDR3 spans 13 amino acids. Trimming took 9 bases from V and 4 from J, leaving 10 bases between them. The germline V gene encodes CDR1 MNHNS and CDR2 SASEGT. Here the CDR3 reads CARRDSGANVLTF. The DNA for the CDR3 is TGTGCCAGAAGGGACTCCGGGGCCAACGTCCTGACTTTC.

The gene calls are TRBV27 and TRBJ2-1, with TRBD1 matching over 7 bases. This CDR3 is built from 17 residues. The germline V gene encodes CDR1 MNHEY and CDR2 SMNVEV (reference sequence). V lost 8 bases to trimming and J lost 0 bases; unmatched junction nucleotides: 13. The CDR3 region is CASGRPGQQSSYNEQFF. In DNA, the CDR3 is TGTGCCAGCGGACGCCCGGGACAGCAAAGCTCCTACAATGAGCAGTTCTTC.

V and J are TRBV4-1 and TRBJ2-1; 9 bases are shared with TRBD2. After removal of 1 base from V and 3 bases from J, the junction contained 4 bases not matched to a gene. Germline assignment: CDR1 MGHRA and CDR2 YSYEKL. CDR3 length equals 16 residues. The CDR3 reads CASSQGRLADYNEQFF. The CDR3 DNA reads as TGCGCCAGCAGCCAAGGGCGACTAGCGGACTACAATGAGCAGTTCTTC.

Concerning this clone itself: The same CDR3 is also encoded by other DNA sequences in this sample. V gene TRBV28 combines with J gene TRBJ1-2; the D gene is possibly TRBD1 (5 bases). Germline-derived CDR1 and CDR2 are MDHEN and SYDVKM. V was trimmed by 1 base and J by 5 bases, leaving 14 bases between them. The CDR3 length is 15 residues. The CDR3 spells CASSLSGGRAYGYTF. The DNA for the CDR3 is TGTGCCAGCAGTTTATCGGGCGGCAGGGCATATGGCTACACCTTC.

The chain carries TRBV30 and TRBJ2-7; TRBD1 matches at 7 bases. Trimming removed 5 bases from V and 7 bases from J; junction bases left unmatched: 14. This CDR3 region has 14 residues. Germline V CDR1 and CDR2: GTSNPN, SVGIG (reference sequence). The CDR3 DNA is TGTGCCTGGTATTGGGGTCAGGGGGTGGGGGAGCAGTACTTC. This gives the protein CAWYWGQGVGEQYF.